These 6 T cell receptor beta chains share one sample of origin, sequenced in a study of cytomegalovirus exposure and HLA in healthy donors. Vbeta (60) and Jbeta (13) primers were used in the PCR. Libraries were prepared by immunoSEQ multiplex PCR; TCRdb keeps only in-frame clonotypes and omits some of them. The sample lists 200,000 to 250,000 clones; roughly four fifths were seen once. Sample: PBMCs. The receptors derive from a woman aged 40 to 50 in good health and CMV-seronegative.

This rearrangement joins TRBV5-1 to TRBJ1-2; 7 nucleotides match TRBD1. Looked up from germline, CDR1 is SGHRS and CDR2 is YFSETQ. This CDR3 has 13 amino acids. V lost 6 bases, J lost 4 bases, and 6 bases stayed unmatched. CDR3 DNA: TGCGCCAGCAACTGGGACAGCACCTATGGCTACACCTTC. As protein: CASNWDSTYGYTF.

This sequence joins TRBV19 and TRBJ2-5; TRBD2 matches 7 bases. This CDR3 is 16 amino acids long. J gave up 5 bases and V 1 base, and 10 bases lay outside the gene matches. Germline V gene data show CDR1 as LNHDA and CDR2 as SQIVND (reference sequence). The CDR3: CASSIGVGTIGETQYF. Written as DNA, the CDR3 is TGTGCCAGTAGTATAGGGGTAGGGACTATAGGTGAGACCCAGTACTTC.

The genes are TRBV6-1 and TRBJ1-1, with unresolved D. The germline V gene has CDR1 MNHNS and CDR2 SASEGT. Trimming removed 0 bases at V and 5 bases at J, with 7 bases between. The CDR3 contains 13 residues. The CDR3 sequence: CASSEAYRTEAFF. For the CDR3, the DNA is TGTGCCAGCAGTGAAGCCTACCGGACTGAAGCTTTCTTT.

This chain joins TRBV29-1 and TRBJ1-1, with a possible D match to TRBD1 (5 bases). Germline assignment: CDR1 SQVTM and CDR2 ANQGSEA. V shed 1 base and J shed 5 bases, with 17 bases lying between them. The CDR3 spans 15 residues. The CDR3 sequence: CSVEANLGPRTEAFF. CDR3 DNA sequence: TGCAGCGTTGAAGCGAATCTGGGGCCGAGAACTGAAGCTTTCTTT. Variable domain in full (rest from reference TRBV29-1 and TRBJ1-1): SAVISQKPSRDICQRGTSLTIQCQVDSQVTMMFWYRQQPGQSLTLIATANQGSEATYESGFVIDKFPISRPNLTFSTLTVSNMSPEDSSIYLCSVEANLGPRTEAFFGQGTRLTVV.

The chain has TRBV9 and TRBJ2-3, with 13 bases fitting TRBD2. Germline trimming cut 0 bases from V and 3 bases from J; bases unmatched to any gene: 4. This CDR3 spans 17 amino acids. The germline V gene encodes CDR1 SGDLS and CDR2 YYNGEE. The CDR3 sequence: CASSVGLAGGLTDTQYF. In DNA form, the CDR3 reads TGTGCCAGCAGCGTAGGACTAGCGGGGGGACTTACAGATACGCAGTATTTT.

The CDR3 sequence: CATSWEQGATEAFF. The CDR3 DNA is TGTGCCACCAGCTGGGAGCAGGGGGCGACTGAAGCTTTCTTT. The chain joins TRBV15 to TRBJ1-1; the match to TRBD1 covers 8 bases. The CDR3 sequence is 14 residues long. Looked up from germline, CDR1 is LNHNV and CDR2 is YYDKDF (reference sequence). The V segment lost 5 bases and the J segment 5 bases; nucleotides outside the gene matches: 7.